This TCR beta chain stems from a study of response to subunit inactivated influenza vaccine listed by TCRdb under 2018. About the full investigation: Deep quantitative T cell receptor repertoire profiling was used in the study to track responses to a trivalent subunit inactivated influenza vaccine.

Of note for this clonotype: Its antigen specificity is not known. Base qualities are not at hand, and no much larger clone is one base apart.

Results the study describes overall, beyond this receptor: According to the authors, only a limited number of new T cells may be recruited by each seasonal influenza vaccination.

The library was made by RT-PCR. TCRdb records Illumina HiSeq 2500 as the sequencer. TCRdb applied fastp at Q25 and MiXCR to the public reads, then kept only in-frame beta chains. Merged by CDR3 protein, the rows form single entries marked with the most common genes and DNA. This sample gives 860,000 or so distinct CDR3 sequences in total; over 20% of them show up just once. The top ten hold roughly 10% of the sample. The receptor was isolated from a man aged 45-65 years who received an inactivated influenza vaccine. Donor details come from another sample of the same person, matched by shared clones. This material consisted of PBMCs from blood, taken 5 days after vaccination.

The DNA reads as follows: TGTGCCAGCAGTCCGACCGCGGGACAGGCCTTCTATGGCTACACCTTC. Protein translation: CASSPTAGQAFYGYTF. The chain is made from TRBV27 and TRBJ1-2; TRBD1 matches 8 bases in the middle. Trimmed from V: 5 bases; trimmed from J: 4 bases; junction bases lacking a gene match: 12. The CDR3 runs 16 amino acids, cysteine and phenylalanine included. The entry retains the CDR3 DNA only, 48 bases that are in frame from base 1. CDR1 and CDR2 were assigned from the germline V gene (reference sequence) as MNHEY and SMNVEV.